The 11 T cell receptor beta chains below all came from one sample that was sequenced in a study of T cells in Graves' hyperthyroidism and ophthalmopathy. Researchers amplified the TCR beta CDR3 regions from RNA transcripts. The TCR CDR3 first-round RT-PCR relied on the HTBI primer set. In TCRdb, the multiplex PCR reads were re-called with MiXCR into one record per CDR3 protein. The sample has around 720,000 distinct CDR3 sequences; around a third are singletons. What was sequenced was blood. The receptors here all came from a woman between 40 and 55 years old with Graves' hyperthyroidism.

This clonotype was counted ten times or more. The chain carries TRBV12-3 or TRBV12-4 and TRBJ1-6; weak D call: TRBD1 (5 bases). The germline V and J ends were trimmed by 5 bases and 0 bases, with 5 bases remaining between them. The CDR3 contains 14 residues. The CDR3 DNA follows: TGTGCCAGCAGTGACAGCTCCTATAATTCACCCCTCCACTTT. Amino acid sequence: CASSDSSYNSPLHF.

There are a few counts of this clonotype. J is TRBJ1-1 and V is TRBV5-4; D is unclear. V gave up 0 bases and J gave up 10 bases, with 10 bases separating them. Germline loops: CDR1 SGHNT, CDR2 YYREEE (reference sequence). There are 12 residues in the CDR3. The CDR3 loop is CASSLEGTRAFF. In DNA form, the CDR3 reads TGTGCCAGCAGCTTGGAGGGAACCAGAGCTTTCTTT.

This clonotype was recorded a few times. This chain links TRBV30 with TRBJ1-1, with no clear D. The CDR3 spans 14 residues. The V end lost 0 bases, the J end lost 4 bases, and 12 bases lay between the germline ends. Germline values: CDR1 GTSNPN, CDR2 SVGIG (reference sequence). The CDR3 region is CAWSVGRGGTEAFF. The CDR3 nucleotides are TGTGCCTGGAGTGTAGGACGGGGTGGCACTGAAGCTTTCTTT.

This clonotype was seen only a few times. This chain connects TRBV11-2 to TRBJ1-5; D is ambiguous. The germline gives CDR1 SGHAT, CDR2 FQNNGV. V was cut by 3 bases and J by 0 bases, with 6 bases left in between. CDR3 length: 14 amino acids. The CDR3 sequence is CASSFGNSNQPQHF. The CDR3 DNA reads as TGTGCCAGCAGCTTTGGGAATAGCAATCAGCCCCAGCATTTT. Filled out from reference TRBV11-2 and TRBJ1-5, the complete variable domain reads EAGVAQSPRYKIIEKRQSVAFWCNPISGHATLYWYQQILGQGPKLLIQFQNNGVVDDSQLPKDRFSAERLKGVDSTLKIQPAKLEDSAVYLCASSFGNSNQPQHFGDGTRLSIL.

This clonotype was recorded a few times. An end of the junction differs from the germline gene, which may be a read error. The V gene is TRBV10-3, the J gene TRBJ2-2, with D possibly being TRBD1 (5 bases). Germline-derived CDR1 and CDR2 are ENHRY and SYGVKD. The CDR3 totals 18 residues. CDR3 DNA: TGTGCCAGCAGTCGTAGGGTAATGGGGCTCCTGAACACCGGGGAGCTGTTTTTT. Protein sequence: CASSRRVMGLLNTGELFF.

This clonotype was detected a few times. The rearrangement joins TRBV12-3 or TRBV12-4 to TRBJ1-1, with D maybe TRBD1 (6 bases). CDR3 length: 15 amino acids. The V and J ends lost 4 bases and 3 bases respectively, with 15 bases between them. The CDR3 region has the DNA TGTGCCAGCAGTTCACAAGGGGGTGGATACACTGAAGCTTTCTTT. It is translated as CASSSQGGGYTEAFF.

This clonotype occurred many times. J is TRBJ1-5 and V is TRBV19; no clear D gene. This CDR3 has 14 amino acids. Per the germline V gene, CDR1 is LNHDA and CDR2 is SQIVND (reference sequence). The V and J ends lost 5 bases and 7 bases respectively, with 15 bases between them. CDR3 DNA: TGTGCCAGTAGTCACGGGATCGGAGGACAGCCCCAGCATTTT. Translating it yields CASSHGIGGQPQHF.

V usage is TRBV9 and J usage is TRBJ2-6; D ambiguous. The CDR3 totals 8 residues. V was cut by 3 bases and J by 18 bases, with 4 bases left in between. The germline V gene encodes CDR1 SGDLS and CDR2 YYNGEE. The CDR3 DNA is TGTGCCAGCAGCGGACGGACTTTC. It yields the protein CASSGRTF.

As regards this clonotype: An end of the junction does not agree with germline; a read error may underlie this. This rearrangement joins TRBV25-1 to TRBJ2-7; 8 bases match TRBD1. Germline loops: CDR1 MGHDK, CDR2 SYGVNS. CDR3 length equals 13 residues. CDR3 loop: CASREQGGNEQYF. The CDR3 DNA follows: TGTGCCAGCAGGGAACAGGGGGGCAACGAGCAGTATTTC.

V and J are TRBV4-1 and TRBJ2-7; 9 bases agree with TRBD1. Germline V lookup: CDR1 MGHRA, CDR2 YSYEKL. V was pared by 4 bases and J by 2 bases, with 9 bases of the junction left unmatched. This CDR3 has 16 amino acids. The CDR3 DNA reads TGCGCCAGCAGCCCTAAATGGGACAGGGCGGCCTACGAGCAGTACTTC. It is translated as CASSPKWDRAAYEQYF.

CDR3 in DNA: TGTGCCAGCAGCTTAGAGACAGGCTTTTCCTACGAGCAGTACTTC. Amino acids: CASSLETGFSYEQYF. The rearrangement uses TRBV7-2 and TRBJ2-7; perhaps TRBD1 as D (6 bases). The germline gives CDR1 SGHTA, CDR2 FQGNSA. V was pared by 1 base and J by 1 base, with 11 bases between. The CDR3 has 15 amino acids.